The T cell receptor beta chain described here comes from a study of shared clonotypes between healthy human individuals. This clone was counted between two and nine times. Its antigen is not identified. Findings of the study overall: Generation probabilities were higher for clonotypes shared across all four sorted-subset donors than for unshared ones.

The CDR3 totals 12 residues. Germline CDR1 is SGHRS and CDR2 is YFSETQ. V was shortened by 4 bases and J by 3 bases, with 7 bases between the two germline ends. Execution of the assay was at deep level. Profiling relied on immunoSEQ multiplex PCR, and the TCRdb table lists in-frame clones only, not all of them. The repertoire holds approximately 530,000 clones, with 95% to 97% as singletons. Sequenced: naive CD4+ T cells sorted from blood. This sample's subset: CD45RA+ positively selected. The TCR sequence derives from a woman between 25 and 40 years old in good health. The chain has TRBV5-1 and TRBJ1-1, with D unresolved. The CDR3 loop reads CASSLGDTEAFF. DNA of the CDR3: TGCGCCAGCAGCCTTGGGGACACTGAAGCTTTCTTT.